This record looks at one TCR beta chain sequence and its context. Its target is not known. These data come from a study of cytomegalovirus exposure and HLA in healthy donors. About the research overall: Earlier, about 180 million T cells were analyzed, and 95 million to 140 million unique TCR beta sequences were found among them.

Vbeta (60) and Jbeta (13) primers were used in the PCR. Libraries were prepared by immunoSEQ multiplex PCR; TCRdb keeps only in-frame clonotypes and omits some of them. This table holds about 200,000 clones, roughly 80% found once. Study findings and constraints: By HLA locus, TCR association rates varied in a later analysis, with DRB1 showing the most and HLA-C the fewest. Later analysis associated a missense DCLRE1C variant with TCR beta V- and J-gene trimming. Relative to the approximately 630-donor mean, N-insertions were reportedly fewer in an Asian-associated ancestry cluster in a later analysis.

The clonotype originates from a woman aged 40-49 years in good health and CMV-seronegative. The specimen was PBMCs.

DNA of the CDR3: TGTGCCAGCAGCGCGCCCGGGACTAGCGGATCTACGCAGTATTTT. As protein: CASSAPGTSGSTQYF. V usage is TRBV7-2 and J usage is TRBJ2-3; TRBD2 matches 11 bases. Per the germline V gene, CDR1 is SGHTA and CDR2 is FQGNSA. The V gene end was trimmed by 5 bases and the J gene end by 8 bases; junction bases not matched to a gene: 9. The CDR3 has 15 residues.